Following are 2 T cell receptor beta chains from one sample sequenced in a study of T cell repertoires in cytomegalovirus infection. Antigen specificity for these receptors is unknown. TCRdb reanalysed the reads using MiXCR and keeps one entry per CDR3 protein. This repertoire shows 750,000 to 900,000 distinct CDR3 sequences, about 27% found once; its top ten account for around 14%. The sample consisted of cultured CD8+ T cells from PBMCs, taken from culture after CMV antigen stimulation. The receptor source for this set is a human donor in good health (CMV status not recorded). Some clones in this sample may be carry-over from other donors' samples.

The V gene is TRBV7-9, the J gene TRBJ1-5, with TRBD1 matching 7 bases. Unmatched junction bases numbered 6, after V lost 5 bases and J lost 5 bases. This CDR3 region has 14 residues. Looked up from germline, CDR1 is SEHNR and CDR2 is FQNEAQ (reference sequence). The CDR3 nucleotides are TGTGCCAGCAGCAATACCGACAGGGATCAGCCCCAGCATTTT. Translating gives CASSNTDRDQPQHF.

The table lists this clonotype with a few counts. CDR3 nucleotide sequence: TGCAGCGTTGAAGATTTCGGGGGGGCAAGTAGTACAGATACGCAGTATTTT. It specifies CSVEDFGGASSTDTQYF. The chain links TRBV29-1 to TRBJ2-3, with 8 nucleotides matching TRBD2. The CDR3 runs 17 residues. Germline values: CDR1 SQVTM, CDR2 ANQGSEA. V shed 0 bases and J 3 bases; nucleotides not matched to a gene: 11.